This T cell receptor beta chain emerged from a study of blood T cell repertoires in COVID-19. Study overall: There were acute and convalescent COVID-19 samples, and they came from the United States, Italy and Spain.

The V gene end was trimmed by 2 bases and the J gene end by 8 bases; junction bases not matched to a gene: 4. The CDR3 is 14 residues long. Germline assignment: CDR1 SGHDT and CDR2 YYEEEE. This clone has a single count. Distinct nucleotide sequences in the sample also encode this CDR3. Assay: immunoSEQ multiplex PCR; the TCRdb copy retains only in-frame clones and omits some. The table shows around 250,000 clones, with roughly 89% occurring only once. Sequenced material: peripheral blood. The clonotype originates from a woman aged 40-49 years who had recovered from COVID-19. V gene TRBV5-6 combines with J gene TRBJ2-1, with 10 nucleotides matching TRBD2. Here the CDR3 reads CASSLAGGPHEQFF. CDR3 bases: TGTGCCAGCAGCTTAGCGGGAGGGCCCCATGAGCAGTTCTTC.